This T cell receptor (beta chain) was sequenced during a study of OX40 agonist ivuxolimab in advanced cancers. Study context: Clinicians treated patients with ivuxolimab, an agonistic anti-OX40 (CD134) antibody.

Study observations and caveats: Expanded clones were, on average, more numerous in CD8+ T cells than in CD4+. Normalized T-cell clonal expansion was also low in some nonresponders. At doses 0.1 to 3.0 mg/kg, CD4+ and CD8+ clones expanded.

As regards this clone: No antigen is known for it.

Generated by immunoSEQ multiplex PCR, the TCRdb table keeps only in-frame clones and is missing some. Here the sample spans under 80,000 clones, 65% to 90% being singletons. The input for sequencing was CD4+ or CD8+ T cells sorted from blood, taken in a trial of the OX40 agonist ivuxolimab. This TCR came from an adult with an advanced solid tumor such as melanoma, head and neck, liver or kidney cancer.

This CDR3 reads CALTGPNTEAFF. The CDR3 DNA sequence: TGTGCCTTGACAGGGCCGAACACTGAAGCTTTCTTT. This chain joins TRBV28 and TRBJ1-1, with 7 nucleotides matching TRBD1. CDR3 length: 12 amino acids. The germline V gene encodes CDR1 MDHEN and CDR2 SYDVKM. V trimming: 11 bases; J trimming: 1 base; junction bases outside the gene matches: 4. The variable domain in full, with the rest retrieved from reference TRBV28 and TRBJ1-1, is DVKVTQSSRYLVKRTGEKVFLECVQDMDHENMFWYRQDPGLGLRLIYFSYDVKMKEKGDIPEGYSVSREKKERFSLILESASTNQTSMYLCALTGPNTEAFFGQGTRLTVV.